This TCR beta chain was profiled in a study of STAT5B mutations in CD4+ large granular lymphocyte leukemia. The CDR3 is 12 amino acids. V was pared by 6 bases and J by 3 bases, with 1 base of the junction left unmatched. CDR1 SQVTM and CDR2 ANQGSEA come from the germline V gene. The method was immunoSEQ multiplex PCR; TCRdb's version includes in-frame clones alone and lacks a portion of them. Of 7,000 to 9,500 clones detected, roughly 90% appear once; the ten largest clones hold approximately 51%. The receptor was derived from a woman between 70 and 85 years old with CD4+ T-cell large granular lymphocyte leukemia. The sequencing input was PBMCs. The chain carries TRBV29-1 and TRBJ1-4; 7 nucleotides line up with TRBD1. The CDR3 spells CSVGTANEKLFF. For the CDR3, the DNA is TGCAGCGTAGGGACAGCTAATGAAAAACTGTTTTTT.